This TCR beta chain is from a study of STAT5B mutations in CD4+ large granular lymphocyte leukemia. Study outcomes and limitations: Patient CD4-sorted repertoires looked more clonal than healthy CD4+ repertoires, even without putative leukemic clones. Compared with healthy controls (2/35), patient top clones favored TRBV06 (8/27).

The germline CDR1 and CDR2 sequences are MNHNS and SASEGT. The CDR3 totals 13 residues. V lost 5 bases, J lost 4 bases, and 12 bases lay in between. Profiling relied on immunoSEQ multiplex PCR, and the TCRdb table lists in-frame clones only, not all of them. The sample comprises some 23,000 clones, about 79% of which are singletons, and roughly 0.43% rests with the top ten. Concerning this clone itself: Antigen: not known.

The TCR originated in a human donor in good health. The specimen was CD4+ T cells from blood buffy coats. The chain links TRBV6-1 to TRBJ2-7; D is tentatively TRBD1 or TRBD2 (5 bases each). CDR3 residues: CASSTGTPYEQYF. CDR3 in DNA: TGTGCCAGCAGTACCGGGACCCCATACGAGCAGTACTTC.